The TCR beta chain under discussion was sequenced for a study of blood T cell repertoires in COVID-19. Clones were read by immunoSEQ multiplex PCR, and TCRdb kept only the in-frame ones, dropping some. The table lists hundreds of thousands of clones, roughly 91% of them singletons. This CDR3 region has 16 residues. Germline CDR1 and CDR2: LNHDA and SQIVND (reference sequence). V was clipped by 5 bases and J by 6 bases; unmatched bases: 14. The origin of this receptor is a woman under 40 who had recovered from COVID-19. The sequencing input was PBMCs or T cells enriched from blood (not recorded which). The chain carries TRBV19 and TRBJ2-3; 7 nucleotides line up with TRBD2. The CDR3 here is CASSSLTSLVRDTQYF. The CDR3 region has the DNA TGTGCCAGTAGTTCGCTGACTAGCTTGGTGCGTGATACGCAGTATTTT.